The 8 T cell receptor beta chains below were found in one sample sequenced in a study of shared clonotypes between healthy human individuals. Data came from immunoSEQ multiplex PCR; TCRdb stores just in-frame clones and leaves some out. The data show fewer than 1 million clones, 90% to 98% seen once. Naive-designated CD8 cells lacked CD45RO, were positively enriched for CCR7, and omitted terminally differentiated effector memory CD45RA+ cells. Sequencing was carried out using naive CD8+ T cells sorted from blood. These receptors were collected from a man aged 25-45 years in good health.

V is TRBV9 and J is TRBJ2-2, with D unresolved. The V and J ends lost 0 bases and 6 bases respectively, with 12 bases between them. Germline CDR1 SGDLS, CDR2 YYNGEE. The CDR3 is 15 amino acids. CDR3 DNA sequence: TGTGCCAGCAGCGTAGAGGGTGTCAACGCCGGGGAGCTGTTTTTT. Residues: CASSVEGVNAGELFF.

The rearrangement links TRBV10-1 to TRBJ2-7, with 8 bases lining up with TRBD1. Germline V gene data show CDR1 as WNHNN and CDR2 as SYGVQD (reference sequence). V shed 6 bases, J shed 3 bases, and the junction held 4 bases outside the gene matches. The length of the CDR3 is 13 residues. The CDR3 DNA is TGCGCCAGCAGCGTTGGGACAGGCTACGAGCAGTACTTC. It codes for CASSVGTGYEQYF.

The V gene is TRBV11-2, the J gene TRBJ2-3; D is unclear. The V gene lost 1 base and the J gene lost 5 bases, with 13 bases spanning the gap. The CDR3 runs to 15 residues. Per the germline V gene, CDR1 is SGHAT and CDR2 is FQNNGV. DNA of the CDR3: TGTGCCAGCAGCTTAGTTAGTATTAGTCTAGATACGCAGTATTTT. Translated: CASSLVSISLDTQYF.

This clone was seen just once. V gene TRBV11-3 combines with J gene TRBJ2-7, with D tentatively TRBD1 (7 bases). This CDR3 is 13 amino acids long. Trimming left V 6 bases short and J 3 bases short, with 12 bases between. Germline values: CDR1 SGHNT, CDR2 YENEEA. The CDR3 region has the DNA TGTGCCAGCAGTGCCCAGGGGGGCTACGAGCAGTACTTC. It is translated as CASSAQGGYEQYF.

The gene calls are TRBV28 and TRBJ2-3, with D possibly matching TRBD2 (5 bases). Trimming took 2 bases from V and 10 from J, leaving 22 bases between them. Per the germline V gene, CDR1 is MDHEN and CDR2 is SYDVKM. The CDR3 extends over 16 amino acids. CDR3 region: CASSLRHRGSPDPQYF. The CDR3 DNA sequence: TGTGCCAGCAGTTTACGCCACAGAGGGTCCCCCGATCCGCAGTATTTT.

As regards this clone: The identical CDR3 is also encoded by other nucleotide sequences in the sample. The chain employs TRBV28 and TRBJ2-3; D is unclear. V dropped 2 bases and J dropped 5 bases, with 2 bases sitting between them. The CDR3 is 11 residues long. From germline, CDR1 is MDHEN and CDR2 SYDVKM. CDR3 loop: CASSLVDTQYF. The CDR3 coding sequence is TGTGCCAGCAGTTTAGTAGATACGCAGTATTTT. The full variable domain, its missing parts supplied by reference TRBV28 and TRBJ2-3, is DVKVTQSSRYLVKRTGEKVFLECVQDMDHENMFWYRQDPGLGLRLIYFSYDVKMKEKGDIPEGYSVSREKKERFSLILESASTNQTSMYLCASSLVDTQYFGPGTRLTVL.

The gene calls are TRBV28 and TRBJ2-7; 7 nucleotides agree with TRBD1. The CDR3 extends over 15 amino acids. Trimming cost V 3 bases and J 8 bases; bases outside gene matches: 13. Germline lookup yields CDR1 MDHEN and CDR2 SYDVKM. The CDR3 DNA reads as TGTGCCAGCAGTTTTGGCCCATCCCGGGGACAGAAGCAGTACTTC. It encodes CASSFGPSRGQKQYF.

The V call is TRBV7-2, the J call TRBJ1-2, with 8 positions matching TRBD1. The V gene end was trimmed by 2 bases and the J gene end by 1 base; junction bases not matched to a gene: 3. This CDR3 contains 15 residues. Per the germline V gene, CDR1 is SGHTA and CDR2 is FQGNSA. The DNA of the CDR3 is TGTGCCAGCAGCTTATCCACAGGGGGTAACTATGGCTACACCTTC. Translated, it gives CASSLSTGGNYGYTF.